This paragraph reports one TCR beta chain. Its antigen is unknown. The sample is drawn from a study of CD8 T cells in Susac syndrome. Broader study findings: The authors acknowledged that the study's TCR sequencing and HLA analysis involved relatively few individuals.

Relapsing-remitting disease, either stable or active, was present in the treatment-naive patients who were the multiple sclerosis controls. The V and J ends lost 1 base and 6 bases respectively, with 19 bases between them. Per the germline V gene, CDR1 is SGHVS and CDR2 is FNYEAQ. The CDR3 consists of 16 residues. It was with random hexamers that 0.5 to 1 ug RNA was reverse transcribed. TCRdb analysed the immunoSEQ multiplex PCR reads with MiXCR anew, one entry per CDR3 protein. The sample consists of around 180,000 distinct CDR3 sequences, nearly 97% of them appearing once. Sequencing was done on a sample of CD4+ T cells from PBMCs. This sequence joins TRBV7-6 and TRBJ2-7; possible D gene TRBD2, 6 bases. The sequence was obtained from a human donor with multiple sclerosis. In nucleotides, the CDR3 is TGTGCCAGCAGCTTAGGGAGGGTAGGGTCAAGAGGCGAGCAGTACTTC. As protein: CASSLGRVGSRGEQYF. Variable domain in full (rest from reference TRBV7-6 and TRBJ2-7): GAGVSQSPRYKVTKRGQDVALRCDPISGHVSLYWYRQALGQGPEFLTYFNYEAQQDKSGLPNDRFSAERPEGSISTLTIQRTEQRDSAMYRCASSLGRVGSRGEQYFGPGTRLTVT.